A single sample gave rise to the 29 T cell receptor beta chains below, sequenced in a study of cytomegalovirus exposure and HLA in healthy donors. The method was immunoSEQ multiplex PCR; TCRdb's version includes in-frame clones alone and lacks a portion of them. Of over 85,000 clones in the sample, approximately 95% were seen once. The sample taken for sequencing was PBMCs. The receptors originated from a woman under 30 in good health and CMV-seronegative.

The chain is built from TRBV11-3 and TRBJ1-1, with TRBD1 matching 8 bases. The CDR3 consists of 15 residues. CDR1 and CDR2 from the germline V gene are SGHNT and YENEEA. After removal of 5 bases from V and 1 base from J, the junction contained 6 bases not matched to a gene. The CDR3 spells CASSQSGTGNTEAFF. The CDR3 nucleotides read TGTGCCAGCAGCCAGTCCGGGACAGGGAACACTGAAGCTTTCTTT.

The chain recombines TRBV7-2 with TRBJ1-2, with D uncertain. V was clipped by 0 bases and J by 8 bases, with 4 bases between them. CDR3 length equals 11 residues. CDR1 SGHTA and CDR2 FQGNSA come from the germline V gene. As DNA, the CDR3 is TGTGCCAGCAGCTTAGCAGAGGGCTACACCTTC. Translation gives CASSLAEGYTF. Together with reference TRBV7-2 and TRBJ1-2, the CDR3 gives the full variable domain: GAGVSQSPSNKVTEKGKDVELRCDPISGHTALYWYRQSLGQGLEFLIYFQGNSAPDKSGLPSDRFSAERTGGSVSTLTIQRTQQEDSAVYLCASSLAEGYTFGSGTRLTVV.

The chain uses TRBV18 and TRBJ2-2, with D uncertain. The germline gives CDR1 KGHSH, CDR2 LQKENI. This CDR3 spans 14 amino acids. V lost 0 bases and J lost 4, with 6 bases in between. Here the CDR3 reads CASSPPSLTGELFF. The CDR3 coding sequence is TGTGCCAGCTCACCACCGAGTCTCACCGGGGAGCTGTTTTTT.

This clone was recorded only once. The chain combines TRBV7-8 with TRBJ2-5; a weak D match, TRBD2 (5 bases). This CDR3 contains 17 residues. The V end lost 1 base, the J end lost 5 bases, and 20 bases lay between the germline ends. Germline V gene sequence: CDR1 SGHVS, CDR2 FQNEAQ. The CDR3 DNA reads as TGTGCCAGCAGCTTAGTAATAAGGGAACGGGGATCTGAGACCCAGTACTTC. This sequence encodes CASSLVIRERGSETQYF.

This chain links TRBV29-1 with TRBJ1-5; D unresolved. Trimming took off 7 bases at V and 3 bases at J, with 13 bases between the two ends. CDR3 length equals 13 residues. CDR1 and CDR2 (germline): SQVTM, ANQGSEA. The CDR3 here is CSAKAAANQPQHF. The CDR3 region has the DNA TGCAGCGCAAAGGCGGCAGCCAATCAGCCCCAGCATTTT.

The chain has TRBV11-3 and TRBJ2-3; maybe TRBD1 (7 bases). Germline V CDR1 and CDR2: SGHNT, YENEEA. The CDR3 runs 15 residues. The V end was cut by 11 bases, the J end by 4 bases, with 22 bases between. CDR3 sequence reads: CASTKGAGEADTQYF. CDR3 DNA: TGTGCCTCGACCAAGGGGGCAGGGGAGGCAGATACGCAGTATTTT. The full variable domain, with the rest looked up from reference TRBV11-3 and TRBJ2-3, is EAGVVQSPRYKIIEKKQPVAFWCNPISGHNTLYWYLQNLGQGPELLIRYENEEAVDDSQLPKDRFSAERLKGVDSTLKIQPAELGDSAVYLCASTKGAGEADTQYFGPGTRLTVL.

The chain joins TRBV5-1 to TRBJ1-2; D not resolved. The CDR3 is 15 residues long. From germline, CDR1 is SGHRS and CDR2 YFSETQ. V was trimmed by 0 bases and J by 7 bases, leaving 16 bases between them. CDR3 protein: CASSLGGGPPAGYTF. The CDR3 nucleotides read TGCGCCAGCAGCTTGGGAGGTGGCCCCCCGGCTGGCTACACCTTC.

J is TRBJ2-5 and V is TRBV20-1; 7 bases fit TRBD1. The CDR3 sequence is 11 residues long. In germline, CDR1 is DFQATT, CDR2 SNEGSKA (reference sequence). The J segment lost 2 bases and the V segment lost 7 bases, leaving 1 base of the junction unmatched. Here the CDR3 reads CSGDRQETQYF. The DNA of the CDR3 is TGCAGTGGGGACAGACAAGAGACCCAGTACTTC.

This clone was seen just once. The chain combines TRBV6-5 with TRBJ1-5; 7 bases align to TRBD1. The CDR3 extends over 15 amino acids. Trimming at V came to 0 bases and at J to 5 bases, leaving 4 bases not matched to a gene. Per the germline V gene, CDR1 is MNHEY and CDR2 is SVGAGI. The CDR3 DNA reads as TGTGCCAGCAGTTACTCGGGGGACAGACATCAGCCCCAGCATTTT. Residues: CASSYSGDRHQPQHF.

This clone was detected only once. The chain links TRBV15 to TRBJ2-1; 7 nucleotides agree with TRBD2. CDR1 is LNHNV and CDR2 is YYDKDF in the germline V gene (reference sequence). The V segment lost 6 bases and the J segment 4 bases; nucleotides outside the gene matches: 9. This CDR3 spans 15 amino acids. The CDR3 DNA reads TGTGCCACCAGACCATCGGGGGGAGGTTACAATGAGCAGTTCTTC. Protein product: CATRPSGGGYNEQFF.

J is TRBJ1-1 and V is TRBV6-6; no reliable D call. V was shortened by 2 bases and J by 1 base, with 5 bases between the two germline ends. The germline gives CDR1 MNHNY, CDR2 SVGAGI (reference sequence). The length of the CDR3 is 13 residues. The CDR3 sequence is CASSYSTNTEAFF. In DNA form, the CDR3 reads TGTGCCAGCAGTTACAGCACGAACACTGAAGCTTTCTTT.

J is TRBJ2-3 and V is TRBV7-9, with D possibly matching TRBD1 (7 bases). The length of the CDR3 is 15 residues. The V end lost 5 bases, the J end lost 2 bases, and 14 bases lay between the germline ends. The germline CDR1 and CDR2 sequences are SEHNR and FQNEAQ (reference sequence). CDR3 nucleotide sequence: TGTGCCAGCAGCCTGACAGGGACTCACACAGATACGCAGTATTTT. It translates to CASSLTGTHTDTQYF.

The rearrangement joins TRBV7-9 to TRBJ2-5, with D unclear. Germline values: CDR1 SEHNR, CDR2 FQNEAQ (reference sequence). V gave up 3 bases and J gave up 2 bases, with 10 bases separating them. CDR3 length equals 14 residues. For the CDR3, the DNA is TGTGCCAGCAGCTTTTTATCCCAGCAAGAGACCCAGTACTTC. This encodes CASSFLSQQETQYF.

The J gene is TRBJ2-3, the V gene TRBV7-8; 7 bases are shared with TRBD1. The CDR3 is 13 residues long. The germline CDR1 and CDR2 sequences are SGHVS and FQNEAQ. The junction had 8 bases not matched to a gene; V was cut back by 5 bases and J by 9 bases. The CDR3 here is CASSPGQAVTQYF. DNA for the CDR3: TGTGCCAGCAGCCCCGGACAGGCCGTAACGCAGTATTTT.

The CDR3 DNA follows: TGTGCCAGCAGCTTCCCGTATACCGGCGAGCAGTACTTC. Encoded protein: CASSFPYTGEQYF. The chain carries TRBV5-6 and TRBJ2-7; the D is unclear. V was pared by 2 bases and J by 6 bases, with 12 bases between. The V gene's germline CDR1 is SGHDT and CDR2 YYEEEE. This CDR3 comprises 13 residues.

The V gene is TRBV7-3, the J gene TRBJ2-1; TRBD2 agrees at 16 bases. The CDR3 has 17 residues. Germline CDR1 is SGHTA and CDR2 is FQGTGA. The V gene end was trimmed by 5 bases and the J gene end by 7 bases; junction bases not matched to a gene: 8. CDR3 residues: CASSMGLAGGPANEQFF. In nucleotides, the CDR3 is TGTGCCAGCAGCATGGGACTAGCGGGGGGGCCTGCGAATGAGCAGTTCTTC.

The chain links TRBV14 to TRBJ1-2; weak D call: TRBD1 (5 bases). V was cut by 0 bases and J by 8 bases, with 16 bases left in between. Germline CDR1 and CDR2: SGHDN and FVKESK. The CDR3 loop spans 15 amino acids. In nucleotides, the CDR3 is TGTGCCAGCAGCCAAGATCTGCCAGGGACTCGGGGCTACACCTTC. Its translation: CASSQDLPGTRGYTF.

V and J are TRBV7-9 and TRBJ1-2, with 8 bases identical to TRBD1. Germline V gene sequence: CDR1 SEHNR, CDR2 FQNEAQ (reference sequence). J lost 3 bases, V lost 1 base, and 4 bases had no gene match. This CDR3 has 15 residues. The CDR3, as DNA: TGTGCCAGCAGCTTAGGACAGGGGTTCGACTATGGCTACACCTTC. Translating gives CASSLGQGFDYGYTF. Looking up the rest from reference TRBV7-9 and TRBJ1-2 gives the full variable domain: DTGVSQNPRHKITKRGQNVTFRCDPISEHNRLYWYRQTLGQGPEFLTYFQNEAQLEKSRLLSDRFSAERPKGSFSTLEIQRTEQGDSAMYLCASSLGQGFDYGYTFGSGTRLTVV.

CDR3 coding DNA: TGTGCCAACCCCGAGGGTCGGGGGACCGCTAGCACAGATACGCAGTATTTT. It specifies CANPEGRGTASTDTQYF. The V and J genes are TRBV2 and TRBJ2-3, with D perhaps matching TRBD2 (6 bases). From germline, CDR1 is SNHLY and CDR2 FYNNEI. V shed 10 bases and J shed 0 bases, with 23 bases lying between them. The CDR3 contains 17 residues.

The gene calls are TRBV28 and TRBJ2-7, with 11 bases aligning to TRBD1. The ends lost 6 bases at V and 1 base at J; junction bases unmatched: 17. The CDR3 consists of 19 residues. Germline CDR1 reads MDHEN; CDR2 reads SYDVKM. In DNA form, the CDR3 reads TGTGCCAGCAGCTCCGGGACAGGGGGTTTCATCGCGCGGTCCTACGAGCAGTACTTC. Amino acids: CASSSGTGGFIARSYEQYF.

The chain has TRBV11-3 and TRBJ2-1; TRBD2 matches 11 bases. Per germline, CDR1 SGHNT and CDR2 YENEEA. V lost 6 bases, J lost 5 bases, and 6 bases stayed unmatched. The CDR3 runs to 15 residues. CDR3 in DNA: TGTGCCAGCAGACTACTAGCGGGGGATAACAATGAGCAGTTCTTC. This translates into CASRLLAGDNNEQFF. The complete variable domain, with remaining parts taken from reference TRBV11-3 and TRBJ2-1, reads EAGVVQSPRYKIIEKKQPVAFWCNPISGHNTLYWYLQNLGQGPELLIRYENEEAVDDSQLPKDRFSAERLKGVDSTLKIQPAELGDSAVYLCASRLLAGDNNEQFFGPGTRLTVL.

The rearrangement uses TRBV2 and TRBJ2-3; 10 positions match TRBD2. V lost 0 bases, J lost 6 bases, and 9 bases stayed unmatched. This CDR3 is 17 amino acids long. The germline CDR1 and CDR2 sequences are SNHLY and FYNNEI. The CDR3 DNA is TGTGCCAGCAGTGAAGCTTGGCTAGCGGGAGAAAGGGATACGCAGTATTTT. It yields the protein CASSEAWLAGERDTQYF.

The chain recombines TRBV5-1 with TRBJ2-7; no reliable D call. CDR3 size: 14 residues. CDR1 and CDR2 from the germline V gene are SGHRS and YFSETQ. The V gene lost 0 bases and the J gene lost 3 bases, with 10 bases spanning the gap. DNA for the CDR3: TGCGCCAGCAGCTTGGATAGACAATTCTACGAGCAGTACTTC. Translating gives CASSLDRQFYEQYF. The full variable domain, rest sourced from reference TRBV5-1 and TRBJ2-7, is KAGVTQTPRYLIKTRGQQVTLSCSPISGHRSVSWYQQTPGQGLQFLFEYFSETQRNKGNFPGRFSGRQFSNSRSEMNVSTLELGDSALYLCASSLDRQFYEQYFGPGTRLTVT.

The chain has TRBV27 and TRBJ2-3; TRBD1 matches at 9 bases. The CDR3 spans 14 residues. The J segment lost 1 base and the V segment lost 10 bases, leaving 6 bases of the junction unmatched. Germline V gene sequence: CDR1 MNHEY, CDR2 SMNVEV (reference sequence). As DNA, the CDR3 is TGTGCCACCACCAGGACAGGGGGCACAGATACGCAGTATTTT. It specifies CATTRTGGTDTQYF.

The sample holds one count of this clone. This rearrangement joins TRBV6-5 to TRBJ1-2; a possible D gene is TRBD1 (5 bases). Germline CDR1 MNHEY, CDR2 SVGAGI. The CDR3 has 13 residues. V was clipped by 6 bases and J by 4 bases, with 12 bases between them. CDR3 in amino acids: CASSLGGSYGYTF. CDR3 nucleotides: TGTGCCAGCAGCCTCGGGGGGTCCTATGGCTACACCTTC.

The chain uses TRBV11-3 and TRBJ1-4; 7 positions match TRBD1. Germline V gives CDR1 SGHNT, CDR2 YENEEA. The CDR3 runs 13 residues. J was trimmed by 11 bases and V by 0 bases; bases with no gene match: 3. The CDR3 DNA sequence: TGTGCCAGCAGCTTAGAACAGGGGAGGAAACTGTTTTTT. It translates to CASSLEQGRKLFF.

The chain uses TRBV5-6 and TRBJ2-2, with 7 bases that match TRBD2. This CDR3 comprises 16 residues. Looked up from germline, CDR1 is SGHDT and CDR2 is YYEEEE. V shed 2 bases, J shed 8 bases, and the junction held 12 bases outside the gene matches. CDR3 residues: CASSLGLAVDPGELFF. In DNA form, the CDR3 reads TGTGCCAGCAGCTTAGGTCTAGCGGTCGACCCGGGGGAGCTGTTTTTT.

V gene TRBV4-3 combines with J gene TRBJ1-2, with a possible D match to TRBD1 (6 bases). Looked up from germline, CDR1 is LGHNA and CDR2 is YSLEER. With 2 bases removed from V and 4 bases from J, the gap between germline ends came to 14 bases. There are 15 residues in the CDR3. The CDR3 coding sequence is TGCGCCAGCAGCCAACCTGACAGGTGGGGCTATGGCTACACCTTC. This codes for CASSQPDRWGYGYTF.

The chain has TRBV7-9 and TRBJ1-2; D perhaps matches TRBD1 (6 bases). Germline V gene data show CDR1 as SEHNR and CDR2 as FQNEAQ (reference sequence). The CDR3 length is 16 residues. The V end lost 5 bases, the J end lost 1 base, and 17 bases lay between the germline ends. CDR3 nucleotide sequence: TGTGCCAGCAGCCCATCAGGGGTTATCCTTAACTATGGCTACACCTTC. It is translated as CASSPSGVILNYGYTF.